The rows below give T cell receptor beta chains drawn from one sample of a study of cytotoxic CD8 clonotypes in ibrutinib-treated CLL. Data came from immunoSEQ multiplex PCR; TCRdb stores just in-frame clones and leaves some out. Altogether over 130,000 clones are present, 70% to 90% being singletons, with the ten largest covering about 7.6%. The sample consisted of PBMCs, taken after 36 months of ibrutinib treatment. All receptors derive from a human donor with chronic lymphocytic leukemia. Both conserved end residues are part of each CDR3. D genes are given only for firm matches. Size tells how often a clone was seen (once, few, many) or the class of an expanded clone, and some rows leave it out.

V gene	J gene	D gene	clone size	CDR3 DNA	CDR3 protein
TRBV7-9	TRBJ2-7	NA	NA	TGTGCCAGCAGCTTAGGTCAGTTCTACGAGCAGTACTTC	CASSLGQFYEQYF
TRBV5-1	TRBJ2-7	TRBD2	NA	TGCGCCAGCAGCTTGCGAGGGACTAGCGGGGGGCCCACCTACGAGCAGTACTTC	CASSLRGTSGGPTYEQYF
TRBV6-5	TRBJ2-7	NA	NA	TGTGCCAGCAGTTACGGGACCGCTAGCTCCTACGAGCAGTACTTC	CASSYGTASSYEQYF
TRBV19	TRBJ2-3	TRBD2	NA	TGTGCCAGTAGAGGACTAGCGGAAGTAGGCCACACAGATACGCAGTATTTT	CASRGLAEVGHTDTQYF
TRBV7-9	TRBJ1-1	NA	NA	TGTGCCAGCAGCTTAGTTCAGGCGAACACTGAAGCTTTCTTT	CASSLVQANTEAFF
TRBV19	TRBJ1-2	TRBD1	once	TGTGCCAGTAGCAGAACAGGGGGATCCAACTATGGCTACACCTTC	CASSRTGGSNYGYTF
TRBV19	TRBJ1-1	NA	NA	TGTGCCAGTAGTATAACCCGAACGAACACTGAAGCTTTCTTT	CASSITRTNTEAFF
TRBV9	TRBJ2-2	TRBD2	NA	TGTGCCAGCAGCCCAACGGCGCTAGCGGGTCTCACCGGGGAGCTGTTTTTT	CASSPTALAGLTGELFF
TRBV10-3	TRBJ2-3	NA	NA	TGTGCCATTGGACTGGCCCCGGGTACGCGAGATACCTCAGATACGCAGTATTTT	CAIGLAPGTRDTSDTQYF
TRBV27	TRBJ1-2	TRBD1	NA	TGTGCCGGCAGTCGGACCGGGACAGGGGCTTTTGACTACACCTTC	CAGSRTGTGAFDYTF
TRBV7-7	TRBJ2-3	TRBD2	NA	TGTGCCAGCAGCTTAGGGGTAGCGGGAGCTGTAGATACGCAGTATTTT	CASSLGVAGAVDTQYF